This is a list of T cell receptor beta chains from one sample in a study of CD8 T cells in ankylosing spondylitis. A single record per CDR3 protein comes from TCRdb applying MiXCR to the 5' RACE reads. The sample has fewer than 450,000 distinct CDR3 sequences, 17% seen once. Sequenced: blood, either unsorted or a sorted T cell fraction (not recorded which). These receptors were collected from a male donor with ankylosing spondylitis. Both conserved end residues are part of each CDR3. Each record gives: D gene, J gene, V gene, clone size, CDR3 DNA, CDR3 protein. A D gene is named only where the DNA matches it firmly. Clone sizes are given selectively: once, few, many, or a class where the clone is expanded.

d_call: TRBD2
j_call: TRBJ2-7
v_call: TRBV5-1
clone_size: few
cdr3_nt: TGCGCCAGCAGCCCCGCAGCGGGGGCGAACGAGCAGTACTTC
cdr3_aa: CASSPAAGANEQYF

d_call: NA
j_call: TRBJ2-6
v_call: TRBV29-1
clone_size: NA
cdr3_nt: TGCAGCGTTGGGGTCCTGCTCTCTGGGGCCAACGTCCTGACTTTC
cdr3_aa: CSVGVLLSGANVLTF

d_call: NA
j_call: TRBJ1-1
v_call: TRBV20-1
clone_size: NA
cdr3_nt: TGCAGTGCTAGTTGGTTGGGCACTGAAGCTTTCTTT
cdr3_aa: CSASWLGTEAFF

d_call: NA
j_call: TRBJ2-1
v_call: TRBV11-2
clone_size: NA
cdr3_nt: TGTGCCAGCAGCATCGACGGAGGAGGTTCGACCTCCTACAATGAGCAGTTCTTC
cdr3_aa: CASSIDGGGSTSYNEQFF

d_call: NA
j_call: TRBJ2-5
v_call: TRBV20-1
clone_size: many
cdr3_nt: TGCAGTGCTAGACCGACAGGAAGGGAGACCCAGTACTTC
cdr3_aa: CSARPTGRETQYF

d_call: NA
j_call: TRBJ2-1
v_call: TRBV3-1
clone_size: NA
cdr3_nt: TGTGCCAGCAGCCAAGAGATAGTTTCCCAAGTTGATGAGCAGTTCTTC
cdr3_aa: CASSQEIVSQVDEQFF

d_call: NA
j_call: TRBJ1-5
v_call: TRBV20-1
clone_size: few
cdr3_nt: TGCAGTGCTACCAGGGACTACAATCAGCCCCAGCATTTT
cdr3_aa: CSATRDYNQPQHF

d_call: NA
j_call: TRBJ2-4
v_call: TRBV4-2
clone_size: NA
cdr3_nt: TGTGCCAGCAGCCAAGAGAACGGGGGAAGCGTTCAGTACTTC
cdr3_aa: CASSQENGGSVQYF

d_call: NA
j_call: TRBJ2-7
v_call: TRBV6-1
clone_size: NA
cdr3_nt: TGTGCCAGCAAACCACTCCGGCGCTCGGTAAGAATTTTC
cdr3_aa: CASKPLRRSVRIF

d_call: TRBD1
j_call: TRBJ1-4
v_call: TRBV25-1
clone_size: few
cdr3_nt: TGTGCCAGCCGGACAGGGCCTAATGAAAAACTGTTTTTT
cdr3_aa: CASRTGPNEKLFF

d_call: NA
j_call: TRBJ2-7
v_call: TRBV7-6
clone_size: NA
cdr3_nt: TGTGCCAGCAGCCGAAGTACAGGGACCTACGAGCAGTACTTC
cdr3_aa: CASSRSTGTYEQYF

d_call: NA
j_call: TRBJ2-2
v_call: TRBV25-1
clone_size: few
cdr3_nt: TGTGCCAGCAGTGACGCCTCTAAGTCAACCGGGGAGCTGTTTTTT
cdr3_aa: CASSDASKSTGELFF

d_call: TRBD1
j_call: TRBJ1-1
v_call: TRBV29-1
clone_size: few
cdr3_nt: TGCAGCGTTGAAGGGGGAGGGGGCCATGCTTTCTTT
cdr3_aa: CSVEGGGGHAFF

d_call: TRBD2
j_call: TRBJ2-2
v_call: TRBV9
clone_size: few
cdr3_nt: TGTGCCAGCAGCGTTACTAGCGGAGCGAACACCGGGGAGCTGTTTTTT
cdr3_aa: CASSVTSGANTGELFF

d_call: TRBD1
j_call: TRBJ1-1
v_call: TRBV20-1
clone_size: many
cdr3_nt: TGCAGTGCACCTAACAGGGGGCTGAACACTGAAGCTTTCTTT
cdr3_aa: CSAPNRGLNTEAFF

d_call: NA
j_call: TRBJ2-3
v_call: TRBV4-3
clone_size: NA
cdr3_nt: TGCGCCAGCAGCCAAGATGGCACTAACACAGATACGCAGTATTTT
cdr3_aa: CASSQDGTNTDTQYF

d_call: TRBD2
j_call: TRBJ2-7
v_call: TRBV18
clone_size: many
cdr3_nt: TGTGCCAGCTCCGGGACTAGCGGGGGGTCCTCCTACGAGCAGTACTTC
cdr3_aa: CASSGTSGGSSYEQYF

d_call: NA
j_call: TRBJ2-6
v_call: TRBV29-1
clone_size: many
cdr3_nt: TGCAGCGTTGACGGAACTGGGGCCAACGTCCTGACTTTC
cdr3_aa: CSVDGTGANVLTF

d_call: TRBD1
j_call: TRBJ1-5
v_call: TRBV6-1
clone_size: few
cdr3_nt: TGTGCCAGCGGGACAGGGGAAAGTCAGCCCCAGCATTTT
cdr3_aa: CASGTGESQPQHF

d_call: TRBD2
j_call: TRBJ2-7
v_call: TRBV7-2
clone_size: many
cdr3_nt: TGTGCCAGCAGCCGGACTAGTACGATCTACGAGCAGTACTTC
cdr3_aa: CASSRTSTIYEQYF

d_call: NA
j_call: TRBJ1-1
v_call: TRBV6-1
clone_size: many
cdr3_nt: TGTGCCTCAATACCGGGACACCTGAACACTGAAGCTTTCTTT
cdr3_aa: CASIPGHLNTEAFF

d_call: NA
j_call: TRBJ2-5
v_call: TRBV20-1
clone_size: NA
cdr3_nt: TGCAGTGCTGGAAGGAATGGGGAGACCCAGTACTTC
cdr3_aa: CSAGRNGETQYF

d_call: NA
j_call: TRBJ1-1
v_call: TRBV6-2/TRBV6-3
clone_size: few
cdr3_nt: TGTGCCAGTCTCCCGGGATGGAACACTGAAGCTTTCTTT
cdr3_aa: CASLPGWNTEAFF

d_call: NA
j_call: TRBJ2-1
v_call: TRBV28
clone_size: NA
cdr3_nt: TGTGCCAGCAGTCCCCCGGGACATGAGCAGTTCTTC
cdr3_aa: CASSPPGHEQFF

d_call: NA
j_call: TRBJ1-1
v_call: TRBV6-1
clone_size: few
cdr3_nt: TGTGCCAGCAGTGATCGGCGAAATGGGGTTGTGGGGGCTTTCTTT
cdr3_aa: CASSDRRNGVVGAFF

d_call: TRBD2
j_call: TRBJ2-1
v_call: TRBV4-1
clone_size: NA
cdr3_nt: TGCGCCAGCAGCCCAGGGACTAGCGTTCGTGAGCAGTTCTTC
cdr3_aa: CASSPGTSVREQFF

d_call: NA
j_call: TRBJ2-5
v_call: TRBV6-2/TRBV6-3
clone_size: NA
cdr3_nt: TGTGCCAGCAGACCCTCAGGAGCCTCGGAGACCCAGTACTTC
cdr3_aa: CASRPSGASETQYF

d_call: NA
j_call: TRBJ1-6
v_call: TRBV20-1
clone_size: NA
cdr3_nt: TGCAGTGCTAGAGTGAGCGGAGGCGGGGAGGATTCACCCCTCCACTTT
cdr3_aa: CSARVSGGGEDSPLHF

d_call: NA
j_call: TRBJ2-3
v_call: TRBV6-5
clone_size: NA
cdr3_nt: TGTGCCAGCAGTTATCTACCCCGCACAGATACGCAGTATTTT
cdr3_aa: CASSYLPRTDTQYF

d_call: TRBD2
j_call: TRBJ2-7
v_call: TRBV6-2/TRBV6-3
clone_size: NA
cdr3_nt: TGTGCCAGCAGCGGGACTAGCGAGTCCGAGCAGTACTTC
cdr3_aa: CASSGTSESEQYF

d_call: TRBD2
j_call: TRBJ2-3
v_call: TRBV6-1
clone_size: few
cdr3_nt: TGTGCCAGCATGTCGGCGGGAGGAGGGACAGATACGCAGTATTTT
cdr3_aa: CASMSAGGGTDTQYF

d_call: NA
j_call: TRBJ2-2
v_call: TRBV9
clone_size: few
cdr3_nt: TGTGCCAGCAGCGTAGGAAGCGGGTCGGGCGGCGGGGAGCTGTTTTTT
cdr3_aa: CASSVGSGSGGGELFF

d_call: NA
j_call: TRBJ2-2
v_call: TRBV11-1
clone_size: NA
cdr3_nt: TGTGCCAGCAGCTTAGCGATTACAGTGAACACCGGGGAGCTGTTTTTT
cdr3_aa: CASSLAITVNTGELFF

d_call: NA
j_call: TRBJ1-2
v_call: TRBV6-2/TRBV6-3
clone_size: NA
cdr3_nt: TGTGCCAGCAGACCTCTTCAGACAGGCTCTTATGGCTACACCTTC
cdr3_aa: CASRPLQTGSYGYTF

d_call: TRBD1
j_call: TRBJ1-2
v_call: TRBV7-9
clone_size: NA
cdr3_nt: TGTGCCAGCACCGACAACAGGGGAGACTATGGCTACACCTTC
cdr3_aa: CASTDNRGDYGYTF

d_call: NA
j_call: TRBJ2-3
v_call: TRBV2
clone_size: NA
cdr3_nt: TGTGCCAGCAGTGTAGGTAGGGGTGGCAGCACAGATACGCAGTATTTT
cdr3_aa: CASSVGRGGSTDTQYF

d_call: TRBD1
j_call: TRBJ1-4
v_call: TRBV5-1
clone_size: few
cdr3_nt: TGCGCCAGCAGCCCAGGGGACAGGGAGAGTGAAAAACTGTTTTTT
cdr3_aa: CASSPGDRESEKLFF

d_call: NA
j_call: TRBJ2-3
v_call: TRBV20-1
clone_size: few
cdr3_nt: TGCAGTGCTCCGGACTCCCTAGATACGCAGTATTTT
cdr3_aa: CSAPDSLDTQYF

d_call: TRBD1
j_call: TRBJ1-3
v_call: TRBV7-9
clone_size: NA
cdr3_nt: TGTGCCAGCAGCCCATATGGAGGGGGCGTAAACACCATATATTTT
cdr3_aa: CASSPYGGGVNTIYF

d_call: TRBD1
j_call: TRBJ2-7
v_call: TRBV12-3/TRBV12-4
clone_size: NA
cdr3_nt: TGTGCCAGCAGTTACGTGACAGGGGGCTCCTACGAGCAGTACTTC
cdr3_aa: CASSYVTGGSYEQYF

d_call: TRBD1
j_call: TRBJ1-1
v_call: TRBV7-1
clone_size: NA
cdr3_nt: TGTGCCAGCAGCTCAAAACGACAGGGGGGTACTGAAGCTTTCTTT
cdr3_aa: CASSSKRQGGTEAFF

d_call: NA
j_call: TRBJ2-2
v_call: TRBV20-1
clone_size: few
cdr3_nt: TGCAGTGCCCAGGCAGGGTTCACCGGGGAGCTGTTTTTT
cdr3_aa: CSAQAGFTGELFF

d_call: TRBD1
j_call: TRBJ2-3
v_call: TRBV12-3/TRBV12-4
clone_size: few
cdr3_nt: TGTGCCAGCAGCCAAGGGGGCAAGGCAGATACGCAGTATTTT
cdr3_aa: CASSQGGKADTQYF

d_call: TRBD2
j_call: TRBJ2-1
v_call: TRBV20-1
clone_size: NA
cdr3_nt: TGCAGTGCTAGGGGGGAGGGCGGTGAGCAGTTCTTC
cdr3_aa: CSARGEGGEQFF

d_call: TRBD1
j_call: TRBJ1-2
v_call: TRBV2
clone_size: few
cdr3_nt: TGTGCCAGCAGGATGACAGGGCCCTATGGCTACACCTTC
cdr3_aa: CASRMTGPYGYTF

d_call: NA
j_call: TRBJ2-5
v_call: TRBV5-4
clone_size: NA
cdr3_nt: TGTGCCAGCAGCTCGACTGGGCAGGGGTACCAAGAGACCCAGTACTTC
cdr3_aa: CASSSTGQGYQETQYF

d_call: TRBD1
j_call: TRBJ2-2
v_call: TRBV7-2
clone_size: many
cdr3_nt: TGTGCCAGCAGCCCCCGCGAGACAGGGGTTCGCACCGGGGAGCTGTTTTTT
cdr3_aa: CASSPRETGVRTGELFF

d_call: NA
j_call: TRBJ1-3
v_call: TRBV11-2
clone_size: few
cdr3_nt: TGTGCCAGCAGCCACGGCCGGGGCACCATATATTTT
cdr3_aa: CASSHGRGTIYF